This T cell receptor beta chain was documented in a study of shared clonotypes between healthy human individuals. CDR1 is SGHVS, CDR2 FQNEAQ, per germline. V lost 6 bases to trimming and J lost 7 bases, with 12 bases between them. The CDR3 loop spans 12 amino acids. Unsorted PBMC DNA went through sequencing on ten immunoSEQ deep assay plates. The table came from immunoSEQ multiplex PCR; TCRdb's copy has only in-frame clones and leaves some out. The profile covers some 470,000 clones, with roughly four fifths appearing a single time and around 13% taken by the ten largest. Sequenced sample: PBMCs. This sequence joins TRBV7-8 and TRBJ1-1; maybe TRBD1 (5 bases). The TCR was taken from a woman aged 40-49 years in good health. Some clones in this sample may be carry-over from other donors' samples. As DNA, the CDR3 is TGTGCCAGCAGACTGACAGTGGATGAAGCTTTCTTT. Its translation: CASRLTVDEAFF. Full variable domain (remainder filled in from reference TRBV7-8 and TRBJ1-1): GAGVSQSPRYKVAKRGQDVALRCDPISGHVSLFWYQQALGQGPEFLTYFQNEAQLDKSGLPSDRFFAERPEGSVSTLKIQRTQQEDSAVYLCASRLTVDEAFFGQGTRLTVV.